The sequence of this TCR beta chain was determined in a study of T cell changes during pregnancy in multiple sclerosis. The CDR3 totals 14 residues. Trimming removed 5 bases from V and 4 bases from J, with 13 bases in between. Germline V gene sequence: CDR1 SGHTA, CDR2 FQGNSA. Produced via immunoSEQ multiplex PCR; TCRdb's table is partial and in-frame only. The data contain under 65,000 clones, 75% to 95% of them seen just once; the ten biggest clones take up about 1%. The chain couples TRBV7-2 to TRBJ2-3; D is perhaps TRBD2 (6 bases). The starting material was peripheral blood, obtained after pregnancy. The TCR sequence derives from a female donor in good health, enrolled as a control in a pregnancy study. The chain's CDR3 is CASSPPAGPDTQYF. The CDR3 coding sequence is TGTGCCAGCAGCCCCCCAGCGGGCCCAGATACGCAGTATTTT.